Listed here is a single T cell receptor (beta chain). Its antigen remains unknown. These data originate in a study of molecular identifiers for immune sequencing clone quantification. Regarding the study as a whole: Barcode sharing among identical TCR molecules could make large clones appear smaller.

Per the germline V gene, CDR1 is ENHRY and CDR2 is SYGVKD. The CDR3 spans 13 residues. Between the trimmed V and J ends, which lost 8 bases and 1 base, there was a span of 11 bases. MiXCR, applied by TCRdb to the PCR reads, yields one record per CDR3 protein. The sample yields under 800,000 distinct CDR3 sequences, 25% seen once. Sequenced material: naive CD8+ T cells from blood, with Jurkat cell RNA spiked in. Subset specified: FACS-sorted CD8+CD4-CCR7+CD45RA+ naive T cells. This chain joins TRBV10-3 and TRBJ1-1; a weak D match, TRBD1 (6 bases). This sequence was found in a human donor in good health. Some libraries in this study had Jurkat cell RNA spiked in. The CDR3: CAIRGGSNTEAFF. The DNA for the CDR3 is TGTGCCATCCGGGGGGGCTCGAACACTGAAGCTTTCTTT.